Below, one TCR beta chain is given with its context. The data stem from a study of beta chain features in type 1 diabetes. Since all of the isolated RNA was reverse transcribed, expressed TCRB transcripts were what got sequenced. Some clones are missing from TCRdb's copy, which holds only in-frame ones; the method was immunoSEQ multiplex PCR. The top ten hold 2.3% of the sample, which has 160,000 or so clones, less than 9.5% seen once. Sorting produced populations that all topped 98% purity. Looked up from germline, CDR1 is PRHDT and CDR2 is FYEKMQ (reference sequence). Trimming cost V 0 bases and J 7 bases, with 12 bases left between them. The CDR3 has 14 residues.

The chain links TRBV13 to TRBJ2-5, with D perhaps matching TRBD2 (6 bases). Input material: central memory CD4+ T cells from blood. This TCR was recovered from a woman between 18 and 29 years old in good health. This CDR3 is CASSLGRQGGTQYF. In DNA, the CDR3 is TGTGCCAGCAGCTTAGGCCGGCAGGGAGGGACCCAGTACTTC.